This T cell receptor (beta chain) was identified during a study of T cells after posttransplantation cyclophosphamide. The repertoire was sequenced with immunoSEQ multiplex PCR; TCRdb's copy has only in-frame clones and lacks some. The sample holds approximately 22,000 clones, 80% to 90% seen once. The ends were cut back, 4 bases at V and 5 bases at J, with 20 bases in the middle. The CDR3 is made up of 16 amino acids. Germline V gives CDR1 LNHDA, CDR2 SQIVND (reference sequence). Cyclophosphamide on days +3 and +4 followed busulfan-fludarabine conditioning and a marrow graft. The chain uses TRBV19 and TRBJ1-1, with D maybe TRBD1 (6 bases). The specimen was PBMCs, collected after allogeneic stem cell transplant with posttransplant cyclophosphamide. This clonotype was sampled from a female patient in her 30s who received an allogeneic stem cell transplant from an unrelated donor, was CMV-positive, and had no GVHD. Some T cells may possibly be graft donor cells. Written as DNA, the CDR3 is TGTGCCAGTAGTACCCTGATGACAGGTATTGGTACTGAAGCTTTCTTT. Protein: CASSTLMTGIGTEAFF. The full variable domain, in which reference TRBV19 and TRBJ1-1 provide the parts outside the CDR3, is DGGITQSPKYLFRKEGQNVTLSCEQNLNHDAMYWYRQDPGQGLRLIYYSQIVNDFQKGDIAEGYSVSREKKESFPLTVTSAQKNPTAFYLCASSTLMTGIGTEAFFGQGTRLTVV.